This paragraph covers one T cell receptor beta chain sequence. The sample originates from a study of T cells in Graves' hyperthyroidism and ophthalmopathy. The CDR3 covers 16 residues. V lost 0 bases and J lost 2; bases outside the gene matches: 6. Germline CDR1 LGHNT, CDR2 FRNRAP. The investigators amplified TCR beta CDR3 regions from RNA transcripts. A set of HTBI primers served as the primers for a first-round RT-PCR of the TCR CDR3. TCRdb redid the calling of the multiplex PCR reads with MiXCR, one entry per CDR3 protein. The table shows about 260,000 distinct CDR3 sequences, with 20% to 30% occurring only once.

The sequence came from a man aged 35 to 55 with Graves' hyperthyroidism that later progressed to Graves' ophthalmopathy. This chain connects TRBV12-5 to TRBJ2-7, with TRBD1 matching over 8 bases. The sequencing input was blood. The CDR3 loop reads CASGLVQGGVPYEQYF. The CDR3 bases are TGTGCTAGTGGTTTGGTACAGGGGGGAGTCCCCTACGAGCAGTACTTC. Supplemented by reference TRBV12-5 and TRBJ2-7, the full variable domain reads DARVTQTPRHKVTEMGQEVTMRCQPILGHNTVFWYRQTMMQGLELLAYFRNRAPLDDSGMPKDRFSAEMPDATLATLKIQPSEPRDSAVYFCASGLVQGGVPYEQYFGPGTRLTVT.